This TCR beta chain was sequenced in a study of blood T cell repertoires in COVID-19. Study details: In each case, the material was cDNA or gDNA derived from T cells, B-cell-depleted T cells, or PBMCs.

The CDR3 contains 13 residues. CDR1 and CDR2 from the germline V gene are SGHVS and FQNEAQ. With 3 bases removed from V and 6 bases from J, the gap between germline ends came to 10 bases. Per the study methods: Amplification with reference gene primers provided the estimates of nucleated cell counts. TCRdb keeps only in-frame clones here, not all; method: immunoSEQ multiplex PCR. That table supplies the V and J calls and clone size; D and trimming were determined from the DNA. The data show about 220,000 clones, 70% to 85% seen once. Material for sequencing was peripheral blood. The genes are TRBV7-8 and TRBJ2-3, with D possibly being TRBD2 (5 bases). The receptor's source is a man aged 35-49 years who had recovered from COVID-19. The CDR3 DNA sequence: TGTGCCAGCAGCTTGGCGGGTTCGGATACGCAGTATTTT. Translating gives CASSLAGSDTQYF.